This T cell receptor (beta chain) was documented in a study of yellow fever vaccine responses in identical twins (dated by TCRdb to the late 2010s). Some background on the complete study: The study precisely tracked vaccine-responding T cell clones in identical twins.

The receptor library was made with RT-PCR. TCRdb lists the instrument as Illumina HiSeq 2500. The public reads were quality trimmed at Q25 with fastp and then assembled into clones with MiXCR by TCRdb, keeping productive beta chains. Each CDR3 protein gets just one entry, which takes the most common genes and DNA from the rows behind it. The sample records roughly 2,200 distinct CDR3 sequences, approximately 82% of which are singletons. Jointly, the top ten make up 10% of the sample. The junction carries 10 bases between V and J, which are trimmed by 0 bases and 5 bases respectively. Counted from cysteine to phenylalanine, this CDR3 has 14 amino acids. Only the CDR3 portion is preserved as DNA: 42 bases, with reading frame beginning at the first base. CDR1 and CDR2, per the germline V gene, are KGHSH and LQKENI. Broad study findings and their caveats: The authors reported that the T cell response to vaccination in identical twins appeared partly convergent and partly personalized.

A word on this clonotype: Its binding antigen is unknown. Within one base of it there is no much larger clone, and no base qualities were kept.

The chain is assembled from TRBV18 and TRBJ1-2; a confident D gene designation cannot be given. Material: T cells from blood (PBMCs), unsorted or a sorted subset (not recorded which), obtained before or after yellow fever vaccination (not recorded which). This TCR was sampled from a female donor who received the yellow fever vaccine. CDR3 loop: CASSPPTIQYGYTF. The DNA sequence is TGTGCCAGCTCACCACCCACCATTCAGTATGGCTACACCTTC.